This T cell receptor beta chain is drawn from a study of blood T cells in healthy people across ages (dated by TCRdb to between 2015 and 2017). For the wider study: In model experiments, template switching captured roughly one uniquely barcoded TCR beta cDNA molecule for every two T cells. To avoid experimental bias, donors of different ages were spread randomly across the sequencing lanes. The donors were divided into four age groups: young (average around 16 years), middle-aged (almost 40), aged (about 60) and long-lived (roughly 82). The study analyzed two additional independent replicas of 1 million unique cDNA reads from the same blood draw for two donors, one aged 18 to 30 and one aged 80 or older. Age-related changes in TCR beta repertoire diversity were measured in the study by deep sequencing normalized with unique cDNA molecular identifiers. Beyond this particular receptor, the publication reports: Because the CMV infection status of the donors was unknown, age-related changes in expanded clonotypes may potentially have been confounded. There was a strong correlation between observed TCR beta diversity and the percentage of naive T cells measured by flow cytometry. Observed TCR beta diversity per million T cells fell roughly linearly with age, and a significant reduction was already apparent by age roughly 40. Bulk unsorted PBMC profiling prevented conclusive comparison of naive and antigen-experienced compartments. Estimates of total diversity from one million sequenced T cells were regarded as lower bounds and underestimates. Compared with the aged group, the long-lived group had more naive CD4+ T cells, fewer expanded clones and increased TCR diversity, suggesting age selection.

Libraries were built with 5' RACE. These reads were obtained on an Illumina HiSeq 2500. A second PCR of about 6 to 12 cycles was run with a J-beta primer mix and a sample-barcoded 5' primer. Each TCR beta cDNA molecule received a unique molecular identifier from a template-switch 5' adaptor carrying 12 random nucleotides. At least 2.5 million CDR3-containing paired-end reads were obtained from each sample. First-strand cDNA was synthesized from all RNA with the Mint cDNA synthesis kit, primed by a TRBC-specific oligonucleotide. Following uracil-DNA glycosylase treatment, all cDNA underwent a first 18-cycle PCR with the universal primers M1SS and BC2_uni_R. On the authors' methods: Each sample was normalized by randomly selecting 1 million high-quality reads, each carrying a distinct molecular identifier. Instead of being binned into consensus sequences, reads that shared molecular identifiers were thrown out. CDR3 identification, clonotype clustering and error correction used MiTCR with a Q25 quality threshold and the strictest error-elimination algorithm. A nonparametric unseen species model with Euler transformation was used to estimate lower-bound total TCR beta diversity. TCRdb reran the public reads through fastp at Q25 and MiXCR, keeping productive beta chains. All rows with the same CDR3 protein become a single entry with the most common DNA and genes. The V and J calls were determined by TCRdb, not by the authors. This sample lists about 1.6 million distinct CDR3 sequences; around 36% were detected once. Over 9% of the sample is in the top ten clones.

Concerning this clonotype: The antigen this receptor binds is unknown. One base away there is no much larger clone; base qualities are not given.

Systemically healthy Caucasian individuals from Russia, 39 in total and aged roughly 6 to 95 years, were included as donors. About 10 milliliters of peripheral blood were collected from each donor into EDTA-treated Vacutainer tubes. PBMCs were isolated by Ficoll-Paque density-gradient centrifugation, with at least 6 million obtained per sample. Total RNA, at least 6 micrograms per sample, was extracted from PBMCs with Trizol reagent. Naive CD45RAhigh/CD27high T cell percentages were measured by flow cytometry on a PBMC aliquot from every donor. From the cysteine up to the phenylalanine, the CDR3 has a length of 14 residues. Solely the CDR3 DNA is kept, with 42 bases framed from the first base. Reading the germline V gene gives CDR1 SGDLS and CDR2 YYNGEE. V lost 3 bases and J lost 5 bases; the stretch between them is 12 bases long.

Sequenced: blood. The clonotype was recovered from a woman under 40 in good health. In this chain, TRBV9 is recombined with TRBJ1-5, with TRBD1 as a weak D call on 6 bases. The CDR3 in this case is CASSAWDIDQPQHF. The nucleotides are TGTGCCAGCAGCGCCTGGGACATTGATCAGCCCCAGCATTTT.